This TCR beta chain appears in the sequencing data of a study of PD-L1 blockade in urothelial cancer. Looking at the study overall: Prior chemotherapy regimens per patient numbered 0 to 3. Regarding the study as a whole: Tumor-associated clones in the blood of durable-benefit patients grew more at 3 weeks.

Time point reported: pretreatment peripheral blood. Worth noting for this clone: Antigen unknown.

Synthetically made TCR analog templates were put into each PCR as spikes. Libraries were prepared by immunoSEQ multiplex PCR; TCRdb keeps only in-frame clonotypes and omits some of them. The data contain more than 75,000 clones, roughly 84% of them singletons. This receptor was taken from a man between 60 and 75 years old with urothelial cancer. Sample: PBMCs, taken around atezolizumab (anti-PD-L1) treatment.

The DNA of the CDR3 is TGTGCCAGCCAACTCAGGCAGGGGGCTTACGAGCAGTACTTC. Translated: CASQLRQGAYEQYF. This chain uses TRBV6-6 with TRBJ2-7, with 8 bases that match TRBD1. Germline values: CDR1 MNHNY, CDR2 SVGAGI (reference sequence). This CDR3 has 14 residues. After removal of 8 bases from V and 4 bases from J, the junction contained 10 bases not matched to a gene.